A selection of T cell receptor beta chains follows, all from one sample in a study of PD-L1 blockade in urothelial cancer. The method was immunoSEQ multiplex PCR; TCRdb's version includes in-frame clones alone and lacks a portion of them. The table records 35,000 or so clones, around 83% of them present only once. Sequenced material: PBMCs, taken around atezolizumab (anti-PD-L1) treatment. These receptors all stem from a man in his 60s with urothelial cancer. The CDR3 runs from the conserved cysteine through the conserved F or W. A D gene is named only where the DNA matches it firmly. Size tells how often a clone was seen (once, few, many) or the class of an expanded clone, and some rows leave it out.

d_call: .; v_call: TRBV7-2; j_call: TRBJ2-7; clone_size: .; cdr3_length: 14; cdr3_nt: TGTGCCAGCAGCTTGTACTTTTCCACCTACGAGCAGTACTTC; cdr3_aa: CASSLYFSTYEQYF
d_call: TRBD1; v_call: TRBV7-2; j_call: TRBJ2-3; clone_size: .; cdr3_length: 15; cdr3_nt: TGTGCCAGCAGCTTCCCGATGACAGGGCAGGATACGCAGTATTTT; cdr3_aa: CASSFPMTGQDTQYF
d_call: TRBD2; v_call: TRBV5-1; j_call: TRBJ2-7; clone_size: .; cdr3_length: 15; cdr3_nt: TGCGCCAGCAGCTTCTCCGACGGGAGGACCTACGAGCAGTACTTC; cdr3_aa: CASSFSDGRTYEQYF
d_call: TRBD2; v_call: TRBV27; j_call: TRBJ2-1; clone_size: .; cdr3_length: 14; cdr3_nt: TGTGCCAGCAGTTCCGGGGGGGCAAAGAATGAGCAGTTCTTC; cdr3_aa: CASSSGGAKNEQFF
d_call: TRBD1; v_call: TRBV10-3; j_call: TRBJ2-3; clone_size: .; cdr3_length: 13; cdr3_nt: TGTGCCATCGCCGGGACAGGGAGAGATACGCAGTATTTT; cdr3_aa: CAIAGTGRDTQYF
d_call: .; v_call: TRBV28; j_call: TRBJ1-3; clone_size: .; cdr3_length: 16; cdr3_nt: TGTGCCAGTCCGTACCTGGGGCTCTCAGATAGAAACACCATATATTTT; cdr3_aa: CASPYLGLSDRNTIYF
d_call: TRBD1; v_call: TRBV29-1; j_call: TRBJ1-1; clone_size: .; cdr3_length: 15; cdr3_nt: TGCAGCGTTGAAGCGGACAGGGGGCTGAACACTGAAGCTTTCTTT; cdr3_aa: CSVEADRGLNTEAFF
d_call: TRBD1; v_call: TRBV30; j_call: TRBJ2-5; clone_size: .; cdr3_length: 15; cdr3_nt: TGTGCCTGGACCCCCGGACAGGCCGAACAAGAGACCCAGTACTTC; cdr3_aa: CAWTPGQAEQETQYF
d_call: .; v_call: TRBV19; j_call: TRBJ1-1; clone_size: .; cdr3_length: 14; cdr3_nt: TGTGCCAGTAGTATAGGACACGCCAACACTGAAGCTTTCTTT; cdr3_aa: CASSIGHANTEAFF
d_call: TRBD2; v_call: TRBV10-2; j_call: TRBJ2-7; clone_size: .; cdr3_length: 16; cdr3_nt: TGCGCCAGCAGTGAGTTAAGCGGGGGGTCACACTACGAGCAGTACTTC; cdr3_aa: CASSELSGGSHYEQYF
d_call: .; v_call: TRBV7-9; j_call: TRBJ2-5; clone_size: .; cdr3_length: 15; cdr3_nt: TGTGCCAGCAGAAATCGACTGGATCAAAAAGAGACCCAGTACTTC; cdr3_aa: CASRNRLDQKETQYF
d_call: TRBD1; v_call: TRBV7-9; j_call: TRBJ1-2; clone_size: .; cdr3_length: 14; cdr3_nt: TGTGCCAGCAGCCTTCTGGACAGGACCTATGGCTACACCTTC; cdr3_aa: CASSLLDRTYGYTF
d_call: .; v_call: TRBV28; j_call: TRBJ2-3; clone_size: once; cdr3_length: 14; cdr3_nt: TGTGCCAGCAGTTTTTCCGGGAGTACAGATACGCAGTATTTT; cdr3_aa: CASSFSGSTDTQYF
d_call: .; v_call: TRBV7-9; j_call: TRBJ2-5; clone_size: once; cdr3_length: 13; cdr3_nt: TGTGCCAGCAGTCATGCAGGGTCCGGGACCCAGTACTTC; cdr3_aa: CASSHAGSGTQYF
d_call: TRBD1; v_call: TRBV6-1; j_call: TRBJ2-5; clone_size: .; cdr3_length: 12; cdr3_nt: TGTGCCAGCAGCCGACAGGGGGAGACCCAGTACTTC; cdr3_aa: CASSRQGETQYF
d_call: .; v_call: TRBV30; j_call: TRBJ2-6; clone_size: .; cdr3_length: 14; cdr3_nt: TGTGCCTGGAAACAACCGGACAGGGCCAACGTCCTGACTTTC; cdr3_aa: CAWKQPDRANVLTF
d_call: TRBD1; v_call: TRBV28; j_call: TRBJ2-5; clone_size: .; cdr3_length: 16; cdr3_nt: TGTGCCAGCAGTCAACCGGGACAGGGGGTAAAAGAGACCCAGTACTTC; cdr3_aa: CASSQPGQGVKETQYF
d_call: TRBD1; v_call: TRBV6-6; j_call: TRBJ1-5; clone_size: .; cdr3_length: 15; cdr3_nt: TGTGCCAGCAGTTACCCGGGAGGGGGCGGTCAGCCCCAGCATTTT; cdr3_aa: CASSYPGGGGQPQHF
d_call: TRBD2; v_call: TRBV6-6; j_call: TRBJ2-1; clone_size: .; cdr3_length: 16; cdr3_nt: TGTGCCAGCACTCCCCCGGCGGGGAGGGCAAGCAATGAGCAGTTCTTC; cdr3_aa: CASTPPAGRASNEQFF
d_call: .; v_call: TRBV7-9; j_call: TRBJ1-1; clone_size: .; cdr3_length: 13; cdr3_nt: TGTGCCAGCAGCCCATCAGAGAACACTGAAGCTTTCTTT; cdr3_aa: CASSPSENTEAFF
d_call: .; v_call: TRBV11-2; j_call: TRBJ1-1; clone_size: .; cdr3_length: 13; cdr3_nt: TGTGCCAGCAGCTTAAAGGGGGACACTGAAGCTTTCTTT; cdr3_aa: CASSLKGDTEAFF